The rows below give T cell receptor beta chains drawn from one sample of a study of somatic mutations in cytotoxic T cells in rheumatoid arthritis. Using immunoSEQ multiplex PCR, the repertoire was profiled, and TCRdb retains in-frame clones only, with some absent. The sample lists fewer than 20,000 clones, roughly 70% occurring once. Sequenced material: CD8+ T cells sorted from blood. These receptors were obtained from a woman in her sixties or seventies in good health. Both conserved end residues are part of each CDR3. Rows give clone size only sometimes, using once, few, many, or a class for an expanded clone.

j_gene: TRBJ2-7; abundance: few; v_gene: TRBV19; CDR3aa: CASSWGQGAYEQYF
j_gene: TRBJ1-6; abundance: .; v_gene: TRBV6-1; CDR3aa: CASSEGPPGNSPLHF
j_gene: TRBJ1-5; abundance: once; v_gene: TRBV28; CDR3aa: CASRRELGGHSNQPQHF
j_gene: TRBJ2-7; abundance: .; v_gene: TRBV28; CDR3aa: CASSPVSRQPEYEQYF
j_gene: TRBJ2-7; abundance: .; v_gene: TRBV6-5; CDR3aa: CASSPTSGTTYEQYF
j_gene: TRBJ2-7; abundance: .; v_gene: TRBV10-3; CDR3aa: CARARPGEQYF
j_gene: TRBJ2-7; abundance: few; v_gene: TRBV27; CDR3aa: CASSWGQSYEQYF
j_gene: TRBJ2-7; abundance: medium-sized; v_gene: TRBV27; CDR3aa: CASSPRRGQGYEQYF
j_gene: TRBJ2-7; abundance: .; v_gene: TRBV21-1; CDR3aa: CASSNLEEQYF
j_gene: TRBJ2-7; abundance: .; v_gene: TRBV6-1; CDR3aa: CASSERGDASYEQYF
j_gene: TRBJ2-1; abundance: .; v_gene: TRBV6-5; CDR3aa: CASSYDGDEQFF
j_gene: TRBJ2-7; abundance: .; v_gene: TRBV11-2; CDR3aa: CASSLGETGEQYF
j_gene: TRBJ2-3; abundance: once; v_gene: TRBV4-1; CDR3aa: CASSQGPGADTQYF
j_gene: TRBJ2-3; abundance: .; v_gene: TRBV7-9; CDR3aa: CASSLELDTQYF
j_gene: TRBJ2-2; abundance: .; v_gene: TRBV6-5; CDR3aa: CASSYSAGANTGELFF
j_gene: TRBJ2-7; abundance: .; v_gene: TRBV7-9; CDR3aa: CASSRSPKSGTKRREQYF
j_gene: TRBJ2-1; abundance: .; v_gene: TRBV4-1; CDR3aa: CASSPPGTGHEQFF
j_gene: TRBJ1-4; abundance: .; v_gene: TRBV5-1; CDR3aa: CASSLDLRTGREKLFF
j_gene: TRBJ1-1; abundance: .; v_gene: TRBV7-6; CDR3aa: CASSFRIGSEAFF
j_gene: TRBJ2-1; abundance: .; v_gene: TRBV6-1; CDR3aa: CASTEQGYNEQFF
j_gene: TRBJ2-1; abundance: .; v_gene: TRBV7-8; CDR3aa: CASSAWGGSGRLNEQFF
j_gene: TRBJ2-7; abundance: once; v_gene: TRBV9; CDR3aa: CASSVGQVSFYEQYF
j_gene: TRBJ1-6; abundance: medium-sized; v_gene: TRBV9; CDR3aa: CASSGDGDSNSPLHF
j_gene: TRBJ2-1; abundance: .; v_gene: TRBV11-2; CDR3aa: CASSLDAGLAVNNEQFF
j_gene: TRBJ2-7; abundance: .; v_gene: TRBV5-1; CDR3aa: CASSLDAASYEQYF
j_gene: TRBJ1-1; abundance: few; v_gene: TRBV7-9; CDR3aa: CASSFGQGAEAFF
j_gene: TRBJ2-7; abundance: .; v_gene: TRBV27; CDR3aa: CASSLRGGRLYEQYF
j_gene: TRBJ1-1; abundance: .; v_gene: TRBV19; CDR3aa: CASSSNTEAFF
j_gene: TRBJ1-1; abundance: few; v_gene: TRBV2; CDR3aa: CAWITGSPEAFF
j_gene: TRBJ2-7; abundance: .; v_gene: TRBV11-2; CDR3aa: CASSADLAGGPYEQYF
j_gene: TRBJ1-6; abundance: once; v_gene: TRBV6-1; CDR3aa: CASREFPGQYNSPLHF
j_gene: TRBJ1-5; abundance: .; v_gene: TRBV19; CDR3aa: CASSRGDQPQHF
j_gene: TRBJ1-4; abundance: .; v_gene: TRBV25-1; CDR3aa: CASSDSHRGFRNEKLFF
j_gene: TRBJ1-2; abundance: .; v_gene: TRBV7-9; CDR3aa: CASSLEGQGPYGYTF
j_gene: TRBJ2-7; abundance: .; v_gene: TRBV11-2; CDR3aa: CASSSQGVYEQYF
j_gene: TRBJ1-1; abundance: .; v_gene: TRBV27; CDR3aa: CASSPGGTEASF
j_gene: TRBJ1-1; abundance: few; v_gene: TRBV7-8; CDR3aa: CASSFRGNTEAFF
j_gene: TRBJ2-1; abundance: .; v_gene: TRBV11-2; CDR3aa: CASSLGQGRDEQFF
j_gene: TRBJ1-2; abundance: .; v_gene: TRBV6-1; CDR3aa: CASSEGWRGDGYTF
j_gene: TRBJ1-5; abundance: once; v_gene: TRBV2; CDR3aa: CASSNNQPQHF
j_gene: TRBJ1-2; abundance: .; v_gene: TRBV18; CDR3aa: CASSPQRARNNYGYTF
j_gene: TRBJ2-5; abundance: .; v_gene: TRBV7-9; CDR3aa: CASSFSAGIGQETQYF
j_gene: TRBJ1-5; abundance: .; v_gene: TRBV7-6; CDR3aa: CASSLWQGSNQPQHF
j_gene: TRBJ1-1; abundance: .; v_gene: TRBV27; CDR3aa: CASCPGGNTEAFF
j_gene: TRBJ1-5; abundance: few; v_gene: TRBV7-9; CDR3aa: CASRAGGLGPQHF
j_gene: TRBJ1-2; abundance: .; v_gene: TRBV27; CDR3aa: CASSPPGVAGARYGYTF
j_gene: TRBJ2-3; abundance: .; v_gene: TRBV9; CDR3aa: CASSPRAVRVTDTQYF
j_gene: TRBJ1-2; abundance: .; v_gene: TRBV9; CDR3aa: CASSLGRIDYGYTF
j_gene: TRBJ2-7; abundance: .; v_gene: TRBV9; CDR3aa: CASSVGGPGKEQYF
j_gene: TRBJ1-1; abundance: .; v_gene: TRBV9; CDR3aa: CASSPSRGTGRKTEAFF
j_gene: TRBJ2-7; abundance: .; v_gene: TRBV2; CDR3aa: CASSEALRYEQYF
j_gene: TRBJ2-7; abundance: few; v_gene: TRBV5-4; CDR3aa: CASSPGTAYEQYF
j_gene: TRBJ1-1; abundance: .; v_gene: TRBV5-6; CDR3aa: CASSLGAGTEAFF
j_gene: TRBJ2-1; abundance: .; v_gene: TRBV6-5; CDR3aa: CASSYSLAGRYNEQFF
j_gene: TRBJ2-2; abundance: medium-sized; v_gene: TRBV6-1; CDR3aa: CASSDLTGVGTGELFF
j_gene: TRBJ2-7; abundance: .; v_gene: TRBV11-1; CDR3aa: CASSPGTGRYREQYF
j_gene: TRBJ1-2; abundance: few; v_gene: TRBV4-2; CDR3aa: CASSPGTFGYTF